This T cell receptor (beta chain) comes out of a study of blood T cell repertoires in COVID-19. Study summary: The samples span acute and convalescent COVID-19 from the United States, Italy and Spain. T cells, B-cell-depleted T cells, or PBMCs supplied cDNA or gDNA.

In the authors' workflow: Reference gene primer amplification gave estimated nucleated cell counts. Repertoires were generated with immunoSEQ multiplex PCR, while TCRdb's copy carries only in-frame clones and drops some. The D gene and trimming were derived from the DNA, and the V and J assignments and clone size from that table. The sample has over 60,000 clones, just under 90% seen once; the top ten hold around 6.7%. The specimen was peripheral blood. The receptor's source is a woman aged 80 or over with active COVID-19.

The CDR3 reads CASSATGSLGGYTF. The CDR3, as DNA: TGTGCCAGCAGTGCGACAGGGTCTTTGGGAGGCTACACCTTC. The chain is built from TRBV27 and TRBJ1-2; 7 bases map to TRBD1. CDR3 length: 14 residues. Germline loops: CDR1 MNHEY, CDR2 SMNVEV (reference sequence). The V gene end was trimmed by 5 bases and the J gene end by 8 bases; junction bases not matched to a gene: 11.